This T cell receptor (beta chain) comes out of a study of a mutant IDH1 vaccine in newly diagnosed glioma (dated by TCRdb to about 2021). In the study overall: Vaccination was initiated 4-6 weeks after radiotherapy alone, or concurrently with temozolomide cycles in the chemotherapy-containing groups. Of the roughly 32 treated patients, approximately 62% were male and 37.5% were female, and a mean age of 40.4 years was recorded. Before enrollment, most patients had been given radiochemotherapy with temozolomide as standard therapy, while the rest had received either radiotherapy alone or temozolomide alone. Visit V12 was the week-35 safety follow-up and visit V13 was the week-47 end of study. Six visits were used for peripheral blood collection: V03 (baseline), V05, V07, V10, V12 and V13. Longitudinal TCRB deep sequencing was done for 25 treated patients, wherever samples were available for exploratory analyses. The investigation overall reported the following: Pseudoprogression appeared unrelated to alterations in the top peripheral T cell clonotypes detected by TCRB sequencing. The authors stated that sample limitations prevented analyses of patient blood samples from being reproduced. Across multiple MHC alleles, vaccine-induced immune responses were seen in just over 90% of patients. PBMC samples for TCRB deep sequencing were selected based on availability.

Explained via the paper, the time point label denotes: week 35, safety follow-up. Each vaccine dose was 300 ug of a 20-mer mutant IDH1 peptide in Montanide, given subcutaneously with topical imiquimod. Patients were given eight vaccinations, in weeks 1, 3, 5, 7, 11, 15, 19 and 23, which matched visits V03 through V10. Donors had newly diagnosed WHO grade 3 or 4 IDH1-mutant astrocytomas with loss of nuclear ATRX. The samples were drawn from NOA16, a multicentre, single-arm, open-label phase I trial in Germany that tested a mutant IDH1 peptide vaccine in humans for the first time. Genomic DNA for TCRB sequencing was isolated from EDTA blood with the DNeasy Blood and Tissue Kit. On this clone itself: Its antigen is unknown. Within one base of it there is no much larger clone, and no base qualities were kept.

The method behind the library was the immunoSEQ multiplex PCR assay. Following the manufacturer's protocol, the hsTCRB Kit was used to amplify rearranged TCR beta chain sequences. TCRB libraries were sequenced on an Illumina MiSeq. As for the authors' bioinformatics: The kit vendor's proprietary platform handled demultiplexing, trimming and gene mapping. TCRdb retrieved this table from immuneACCESS and kept in-frame rearrangements only. Not all clones are present; in checked studies, unresolved V genes account for under half, and no reason is known for the remainder. V, J and clone size reflect that table, while D and trimming were determined from the DNA. For this sample there are approximately 61,000 clones; 81% appear just once. The ten largest clones add up to 4.5% to 6% of the sample. The TCR was taken from a middle-aged man with glioma. Specimen: PBMCs, collected from a glioma patient whose treatment included an IDH1 peptide vaccine.

The CDR3 in this case is CASSPTSGNRGEQYF. The bases are TGTGCCAGCAGCCCGACTAGCGGGAACCGAGGGGAGCAGTATTTT. The sequence is built from TRBV7-2 and TRBJ2-3, with TRBD2 matching 11 junction bases. Inclusive of the bounding cysteine and phenylalanine, the CDR3 is 15 residues long. Left in the record is the CDR3 DNA by itself, 45 bases read in frame from the first base. At the junction V is shortened by 5 bases and J by 11 bases; bases outside the gene matches: 12. Sequences SGHTA (CDR1) and FQGNSA (CDR2) are obtained from the germline V gene.